One and the same sample provided the 12 T cell receptor beta chains below, sequenced in a study of shared clonotypes between healthy human individuals. The method was immunoSEQ multiplex PCR; TCRdb's version includes in-frame clones alone and lacks a portion of them. The table includes roughly 2.6 million clones, approximately 92% detected once. Sequencing input: naive CD4+ T cells sorted from blood. Subset reported: CD45RA+ positively selected. The receptors shown here come from a man between 18 and 35 years old in good health.

The chain combines TRBV11-2 with TRBJ2-7; 11 nucleotides agree with TRBD2. Trimming took 5 bases from V and 6 from J; bases not matched to a gene: 12. There are 16 residues in the CDR3. Germline CDR1 reads SGHAT; CDR2 reads FQNNGV. DNA of the CDR3: TGTGCCAGCAGCCAACGCCTCTCTAGCGGGGGGAGCGAGCAGTACTTC. It encodes CASSQRLSSGGSEQYF.

CDR3 residues: CASSYSKAGHTYEQYF. The CDR3 coding sequence is TGTGCCAGCAGTTACTCGAAGGCGGGACACACCTACGAGCAGTACTTC. The chain joins TRBV6-5 to TRBJ2-7; D possibly uses TRBD1 or TRBD2 (6 bases each). Germline V gene lookup returns CDR1 MNHEY and CDR2 SVGAGI. Trimming left V 0 bases short and J 2 bases short, with 14 bases between. CDR3 length equals 16 residues.

Comments on this clone: Other DNA sequences in this specimen translate into the identical CDR3. The chain couples TRBV5-1 to TRBJ2-5; D ambiguous. CDR1 SGHRS and CDR2 YFSETQ come from the germline V gene. This CDR3 has 11 amino acids. With 2 bases removed from V and 5 bases from J, the gap between germline ends came to 4 bases. DNA of the CDR3: TGCGCCAGCAGCTTTTCCGAGACCCAGTACTTC. Its translation: CASSFSETQYF. Full variable domain (missing parts from reference TRBV5-1 and TRBJ2-5): KAGVTQTPRYLIKTRGQQVTLSCSPISGHRSVSWYQQTPGQGLQFLFEYFSETQRNKGNFPGRFSGRQFSNSRSEMNVSTLELGDSALYLCASSFSETQYFGPGTRLLVL.

The chain carries TRBV5-1 and TRBJ1-1, with 7 bases fitting TRBD1. This CDR3 has 15 residues. Germline CDR1 and CDR2: SGHRS and YFSETQ. Germline trimming cut 3 bases from V and 3 bases from J; bases unmatched to any gene: 8. This chain's CDR3 is CASSSDRVGYTEAFF. The CDR3 region has the DNA TGCGCCAGCAGCTCTGACAGGGTTGGGTACACTGAAGCTTTCTTT.

The chain couples TRBV5-4 to TRBJ2-7, with 7 bases aligning to TRBD1. The germline V gene has CDR1 SGHNT and CDR2 YYREEE (reference sequence). The CDR3 has 15 residues. V lost 3 bases and J lost 6; bases outside the gene matches: 12. CDR3 DNA: TGTGCCAGCAGCTCCGGGACAGTCAATGTTGGCGAGCAGTACTTC. This sequence encodes CASSSGTVNVGEQYF.

This chain connects TRBV29-1 to TRBJ1-5, with no clear D. This CDR3 is 10 amino acids long. Germline CDR1 SQVTM, CDR2 ANQGSEA. The chain's CDR3 is CRGADQPQHF. In DNA form, the CDR3 reads TGCAGAGGCGCGGATCAGCCCCAGCATTTT.

The chain has TRBV10-3 and TRBJ2-3; tentatively, D is TRBD2 (5 bases). This CDR3 has 14 amino acids. V lost 4 bases and J lost 4, with 12 bases in between. Germline CDR1 and CDR2: ENHRY and SYGVKD. CDR3 loop: CAISAPGVSDTQYF. The CDR3, as DNA: TGTGCCATCAGTGCCCCCGGGGTTTCAGATACGCAGTATTTT.

This rearrangement joins TRBV11-2 to TRBJ2-7, with D hard to call. Trimming stripped 5 bases from V and 5 bases from J, with 7 bases between. Germline V CDR1 and CDR2: SGHAT, FQNNGV. This CDR3 is built from 11 residues. In DNA form, the CDR3 reads TGTGCCAGCAGCCTCGCCCACGAGCAGTACTTC. Translating gives CASSLAHEQYF. The complete variable domain, with remaining parts taken from reference TRBV11-2 and TRBJ2-7, reads EAGVAQSPRYKIIEKRQSVAFWCNPISGHATLYWYQQILGQGPKLLIQFQNNGVVDDSQLPKDRFSAERLKGVDSTLKIQPAKLEDSAVYLCASSLAHEQYFGPGTRLTVT.

This clone showed up just once. The V and J genes are TRBV2 and TRBJ2-3, with D unresolved. Trimming took 5 bases from V and 1 from J, leaving 16 bases between them. Per the germline V gene, CDR1 is SNHLY and CDR2 is FYNNEI. The CDR3 consists of 16 residues. Written as DNA, the CDR3 is TGTGCCAGCAGTTACGGACCCGAACTGGGCACAGATACGCAGTATTTT. Translated: CASSYGPELGTDTQYF.

This chain joins TRBV6-1 and TRBJ1-1; D gene unclear. Looked up from germline, CDR1 is MNHNS and CDR2 is SASEGT. The CDR3 consists of 12 residues. The V end lost 6 bases, the J end lost 5 bases, and 10 bases lay between the germline ends. The CDR3 sequence is CASRLLGTEAFF. For the CDR3, the DNA is TGTGCCAGCAGGTTGCTTGGGACTGAAGCTTTCTTT.

The chain combines TRBV7-2 with TRBJ2-7; no firm D call. V dropped 4 bases and J dropped 0 bases, with 13 bases sitting between them. From germline, CDR1 is SGHTA and CDR2 FQGNSA. This CDR3 has 15 residues. CDR3 sequence: CASSSSFVISYEQYF. The CDR3 region has the DNA TGTGCCAGCAGCTCTAGTTTCGTTATCTCCTACGAGCAGTACTTC.

The chain employs TRBV7-9 and TRBJ1-5, with D possibly being TRBD1 (6 bases). This CDR3 has 16 residues. Per germline, CDR1 SEHNR and CDR2 FQNEAQ (reference sequence). The V and J ends lost 1 base and 6 bases respectively, with 16 bases between them. The CDR3: CASSLVRGESSQPQHF. The DNA of the CDR3 is TGTGCCAGCAGCTTAGTAAGGGGGGAAAGTAGTCAGCCCCAGCATTTT.